One sample yielded the 28 T cell receptor beta chains listed below, sequenced in a study of blood T cells in healthy people across ages. Primed by a sample-barcoded 5' primer and a J-beta primer mix, a second PCR proceeded for roughly 7 to 12 cycles. MiXCR, applied by TCRdb to the 5' RACE reads, yields one record per CDR3 protein. The sample yields about 760,000 distinct CDR3 sequences, roughly 56% seen once. The material sequenced was blood. The receptors come from a man aged 35 to 55 in good health.

This clonotype is a singleton in its sample. At one of its ends the junction is not consistent with the germline gene, which may arise from a read error. The chain uses TRBV5-5 and TRBJ2-5; D gene unclear. The CDR3 runs to 14 residues. The germline gives CDR1 SGHKS, CDR2 YYEKEE (reference sequence). CDR3 loop: CVSSFGAGQETQYF. The CDR3, as DNA: TGTGTCAGCAGCTTCGGTGCCGGCCAAGAGACCCAGTACTTC.

The table lists this clonotype with a few counts. This chain connects TRBV12-3 or TRBV12-4 to TRBJ1-2; tentatively, D is TRBD1 (5 bases). Trimming left V 5 bases short and J 4 bases short, with 11 bases between. CDR3 size: 13 residues. In DNA, the CDR3 is TGTGCCAGCAGTCGTGGGGGTGTCTATGGCTACACCTTC. Its translation is CASSRGGVYGYTF.

This chain links TRBV24-1 with TRBJ2-2; a possible D gene is TRBD1 (6 bases). CDR3 size: 15 residues. Germline CDR1 is KGHDR and CDR2 is SFDVKD. Trimming shortened V by 6 bases and J by 1 base, and 11 bases separated the two germline ends. CDR3: CATSSWTENTGELFF. CDR3 nucleotide sequence: TGTGCCACCAGTTCTTGGACAGAGAACACCGGGGAGCTGTTTTTT.

This sequence joins TRBV7-2 and TRBJ2-3, with D perhaps matching TRBD2 (5 bases). This CDR3 spans 15 amino acids. The V gene's germline CDR1 is SGHTA and CDR2 FQGNSA. Deletions cut 0 bases from V and 4 bases from J, with 11 bases between. CDR3 bases: TGTGCCAGCAGCTTAGCAGCGGACTGGGCAGATACGCAGTATTTT. Its translation: CASSLAADWADTQYF.

This rearrangement joins TRBV6-1 to TRBJ2-1, with D tentatively TRBD2 (6 bases). Germline V gives CDR1 MNHNS, CDR2 SASEGT. The CDR3 has 19 residues. V lost 4 bases to trimming and J lost 5 bases, with 27 bases between them. The CDR3, as DNA: TGTGCCAGCAGTGGGGACGGGAGAAGGGTTCCCATCGCCCACAATGAGCAGTTCTTC. This gives the protein CASSGDGRRVPIAHNEQFF.

On this clonotype: An end of the junction does not agree with germline; a read error may underlie this. CDR3 in amino acids: CAGSPRRSSPGQFF. The CDR3 region has the DNA TGTGCCGGCAGTCCTAGGAGGAGCAGCCCAGGGCAGTTCTTC. The V and J genes are TRBV9 and TRBJ2-1, with D perhaps TRBD2 (5 bases). Germline CDR1 reads SGDLS; CDR2 reads YYNGEE. The CDR3 has 14 amino acids.

The V and J genes are TRBV5-1 and TRBJ1-6; D uncertain. V lost 4 bases, J lost 5 bases, and 13 bases lay in between. Germline V gene sequence: CDR1 SGHRS, CDR2 YFSETQ. The CDR3 runs 15 residues. The CDR3 here is CASSGFGKDNSPLHF. The CDR3 DNA follows: TGCGCCAGCAGCGGATTCGGGAAGGATAATTCACCCCTCCACTTT.

The chain recombines TRBV9 with TRBJ2-3; 8 bases map to TRBD2. V lost 2 bases to trimming and J lost 1 base; unmatched junction nucleotides: 6. The length of the CDR3 is 16 residues. Germline V lookup: CDR1 SGDLS, CDR2 YYNGEE. This CDR3 is CASSVPREGGTDTQYF. CDR3 nucleotide sequence: TGTGCCAGCAGCGTCCCCCGGGAGGGGGGCACAGATACGCAGTATTTT.

The V and J genes are TRBV7-8 and TRBJ2-1; TRBD2 agrees at 8 bases. Germline trimming cut 5 bases from V and 12 bases from J; bases unmatched to any gene: 15. The V gene's germline CDR1 is SGHVS and CDR2 FQNEAQ. This CDR3 has 15 amino acids. The CDR3 loop is CASSTETGGAGGQFF. The CDR3 DNA reads as TGTGCCAGCAGCACAGAGACTGGCGGGGCGGGGGGGCAGTTCTTC. The full variable domain, rest sourced from reference TRBV7-8 and TRBJ2-1, is GAGVSQSPRYKVAKRGQDVALRCDPISGHVSLFWYQQALGQGPEFLTYFQNEAQLDKSGLPSDRFFAERPEGSVSTLKIQRTQQEDSAVYLCASSTETGGAGGQFFGPGTRLTVL.

CDR3 nucleotides: TGCAGCGTTGACGGGACATCGAGCTACAATGAGCAGTTCTTC. Protein: CSVDGTSSYNEQFF. The chain links TRBV29-1 to TRBJ2-1; a weak D match, TRBD1 (6 bases). The length of the CDR3 is 14 residues. Germline CDR1 and CDR2: SQVTM and ANQGSEA. Deletions cut 3 bases from V and 3 bases from J, with 12 bases between.

The gene calls are TRBV29-1 and TRBJ2-2; 8 bases fit TRBD2. CDR1 and CDR2 from the germline V gene are SQVTM and ANQGSEA. The CDR3 extends over 12 amino acids. The V gene end was trimmed by 7 bases and the J gene end by 6 bases; junction bases not matched to a gene: 4. The CDR3 is CSAVGGAGELFF. The DNA for the CDR3 is TGCAGCGCTGTCGGGGGGGCCGGGGAGCTGTTTTTT.

The chain is built from TRBV12-3 or TRBV12-4 and TRBJ1-5; the match to TRBD1 covers 8 bases. Trimming cost V 7 bases and J 4 bases; bases outside gene matches: 6. This CDR3 comprises 14 residues. The DNA of the CDR3 is TGTGCCAGCACCTCAGGGGGCCCTAATCAGCCCCAGCATTTT. As protein: CASTSGGPNQPQHF.

This chain joins TRBV6-2 or TRBV6-3 and TRBJ2-5; 7 nucleotides line up with TRBD2. Germline V gives CDR1 MNHEY, CDR2 SVGEGT. This CDR3 has 12 residues. The junction had 8 bases not matched to a gene; V was cut back by 5 bases and J by 11 bases. CDR3: CASSETSVEQYF. CDR3 bases: TGTGCCAGCAGTGAAACTAGCGTGGAGCAGTACTTC.

The gene calls are TRBV5-1 and TRBJ2-4; 7 bases map to TRBD1. This CDR3 contains 16 residues. The germline CDR1 and CDR2 sequences are SGHRS and YFSETQ. The V segment lost 2 bases and the J segment 1 base; nucleotides outside the gene matches: 6. The CDR3 DNA reads as TGCGCCAGCAGCTTTTCAGGGGGTAGGGCCAAAAACATTCAGTACTTC. It specifies CASSFSGGRAKNIQYF.

Regarding this clonotype: This sequence may be a read error, since a much larger clone differs from it by one base. The genes are TRBV6-6 and TRBJ2-7; TRBD1 matches at 10 bases. Germline-derived CDR1 and CDR2 are MNHNY and SVGAGI (reference sequence). This CDR3 contains 15 residues. The chain's CDR3 is CVSSARDRGRYEQYF. In DNA form, the CDR3 reads TGTGTCAGCAGTGCACGGGACAGGGGTCGGTACGAGCAGTACTTC.

The V and J genes are TRBV20-1 and TRBJ2-5; 10 nucleotides agree with TRBD1. Germline V gives CDR1 DFQATT, CDR2 SNEGSKA (reference sequence). J lost 5 bases, V lost 3 bases, and 6 bases had no gene match. This CDR3 spans 14 amino acids. In DNA, the CDR3 is TGCAGTGCTAGCGTTGGACAGGGGGGGGAGACCCAGTACTTC. Translation gives CSASVGQGGETQYF.

Concerning this clonotype itself: An end of the junction does not agree with germline; a read error may underlie this. The CDR3 reads CSARLVETQNF. The CDR3 DNA reads as TGCAGTGCTAGACTGGTGGAGACCCAGAACTTC. This rearrangement joins TRBV20-1 to TRBJ2-5; D uncertain. Germline values: CDR1 DFQATT, CDR2 SNEGSKA (reference sequence). The CDR3 loop spans 11 amino acids.

The chain recombines TRBV5-1 with TRBJ1-1; a possible D gene is TRBD1 (5 bases). Germline V gene sequence: CDR1 SGHRS, CDR2 YFSETQ. V lost 1 base, J lost 3 bases, and 7 bases lay in between. The CDR3 covers 13 residues. The CDR3, as DNA: TGCGCCAGCAGCTTGAAAGGGGACACTGAAGCTTTCTTT. This sequence encodes CASSLKGDTEAFF.

V and J are TRBV28 and TRBJ2-5; 8 bases align to TRBD1. The J call is doubtful: the DNA matches TRBJ2-7 better. Germline V gives CDR1 MDHEN, CDR2 SYDVKM. The length of the CDR3 is 14 residues. DNA for the CDR3: TGTGCCAGCAGTCCAGGGGGCGCCCAATACGAGCAGTACTTC. Translated: CASSPGGAQYEQYF.

This chain uses TRBV6-6 with TRBJ1-1, with TRBD1 matching over 7 bases. There are 16 residues in the CDR3. Unmatched junction bases numbered 9, after V lost 0 bases and J lost 5 bases. Germline CDR1 and CDR2: MNHNY and SVGAGI (reference sequence). The CDR3 DNA sequence: TGTGCCAGCAGTTACTCGTATCAGGGGGAGTGGACTGAAGCTTTCTTT. Translating it yields CASSYSYQGEWTEAFF.

The rearrangement uses TRBV29-1 and TRBJ2-7, with 8 bases that match TRBD1. There are 12 residues in the CDR3. Germline assignment: CDR1 SQVTM and CDR2 ANQGSEA. V trimming: 6 bases; J trimming: 5 bases; junction bases outside the gene matches: 6. Here the CDR3 reads CSVGQGTHEQYF. As DNA, the CDR3 is TGCAGCGTAGGACAGGGTACCCACGAGCAGTACTTC.

V gene TRBV20-1 combines with J gene TRBJ2-4; D call uncertain. The closer fit of TRBJ2-5 to the DNA end suggests the J call may be wrong. Germline V lookup: CDR1 DFQATT, CDR2 SNEGSKA (reference sequence). The CDR3 spans 12 residues. The CDR3 DNA is TGCAGTGCTAACGGGCTTCAAGAGACCCAGTACTTC. Its translation is CSANGLQETQYF.

The gene calls are TRBV27 and TRBJ1-5; D is undetermined. CDR3 length equals 16 residues. CDR1 is MNHEY and CDR2 is SMNVEV in the germline V gene (reference sequence). The ends were cut back, 2 bases at V and 6 bases at J, with 17 bases in the middle. The CDR3 DNA follows: TGTGCCAGCAGTTTAGAGGGTAGGGCGCAAGGTCAGCCCCAGCATTTT. It is translated as CASSLEGRAQGQPQHF.

In this sample, this clonotype turned up a few times. This chain uses TRBV7-2 with TRBJ1-5; a possible D gene is TRBD1 (6 bases). Germline CDR1 reads SGHTA; CDR2 reads FQGNSA. Trimming shortened V by 1 base and J by 0 bases, and 10 bases separated the two germline ends. This CDR3 spans 16 amino acids. In DNA, the CDR3 is TGTGCCAGCAGCTTAGGGAACAGGGTTAGCAATCAGCCCCAGCATTTT. Translated: CASSLGNRVSNQPQHF.

This chain links TRBV5-5 with TRBJ1-1, with D uncertain. Germline V gives CDR1 SGHKS, CDR2 YYEKEE (reference sequence). The CDR3 extends over 14 amino acids. The V and J ends lost 1 base and 4 bases respectively, with 11 bases between them. The CDR3 loop is CASSLNGDSTEAFF. CDR3 sequence (DNA): TGTGCCAGCAGCTTGAACGGGGATTCCACTGAAGCTTTCTTT.

The chain has TRBV20-1 and TRBJ2-1; 10 bases are a match to TRBD1. The CDR3 loop spans 14 amino acids. V dropped 6 bases and J dropped 0; count of bases not matched to a gene: 2. Germline CDR1 and CDR2: DFQATT and SNEGSKA (reference sequence). CDR3 sequence: CSARQGASYNEQFF. CDR3 nucleotide sequence: TGCAGTGCAAGACAGGGGGCCTCCTACAATGAGCAGTTCTTC.

As to this clonotype: With a much larger clone just one base away, this may be a read error. The rearrangement uses TRBV6-6 and TRBJ2-3; 8 bases map to TRBD2. Germline V gene sequence: CDR1 MNHNY, CDR2 SVGAGI (reference sequence). The length of the CDR3 is 16 residues. The CDR3 DNA reads as TGTGCCAGCACCCGAAGACAAGCGGGAGACACAGATGCGCAGTATTTT. Translation: CASTRRQAGDTDAQYF.

V usage is TRBV7-9 and J usage is TRBJ1-1; D not certain. The V end was cut by 3 bases, the J end by 7 bases, with 9 bases between. The CDR3 length is 12 residues. Germline V gene lookup returns CDR1 SEHNR and CDR2 FQNEAQ (reference sequence). The DNA for the CDR3 is TGTGCCAGCAGCTTGATATACGGTGAAGCTTTCTTT. Its protein product is CASSLIYGEAFF.